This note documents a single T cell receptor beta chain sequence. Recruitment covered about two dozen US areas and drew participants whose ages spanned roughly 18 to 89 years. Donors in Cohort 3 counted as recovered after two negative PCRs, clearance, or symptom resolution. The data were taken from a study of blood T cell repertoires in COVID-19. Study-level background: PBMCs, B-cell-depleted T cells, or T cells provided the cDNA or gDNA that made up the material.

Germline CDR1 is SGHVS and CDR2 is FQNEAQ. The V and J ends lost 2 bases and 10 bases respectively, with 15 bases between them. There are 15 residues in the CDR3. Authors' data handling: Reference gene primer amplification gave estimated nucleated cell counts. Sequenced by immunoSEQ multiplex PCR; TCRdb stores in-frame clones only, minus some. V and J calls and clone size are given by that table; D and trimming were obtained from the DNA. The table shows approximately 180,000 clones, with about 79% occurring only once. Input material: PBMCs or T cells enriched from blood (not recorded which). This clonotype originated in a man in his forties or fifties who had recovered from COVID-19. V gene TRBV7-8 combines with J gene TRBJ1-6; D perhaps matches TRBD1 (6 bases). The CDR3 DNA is TGTGCCAGCAGCTTACGGGACACTTTCGCCTCACCCCTCCACTTT. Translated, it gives CASSLRDTFASPLHF.